This T cell receptor (beta chain) stems from a study of T cell responses to AZD1222 COVID-19 vaccine. Study-wide results and limits: At baseline, just a handful of AZD1222 recipients tested seropositive.

From germline, CDR1 is SGHNT and CDR2 YYREEE (reference sequence). Trimming left V 4 bases short and J 5 bases short, with 12 bases between. The length of the CDR3 is 13 residues. As to this clone: Its target is unknown.

TCRdb keeps only in-frame clones here, not all; method: immunoSEQ multiplex PCR. The data hold tens of thousands of clones, with around 89% observed a single time. V gene TRBV5-4 combines with J gene TRBJ2-5; D gene uncertain. The starting material was peripheral blood, obtained on day 0 of AZD1222 vaccination. This sequence originates from an adult in good health. The CDR3 region has the DNA TGTGCCAGCAGCCAGACCGGTAGGGAGACCCAGTACTTC. Protein sequence: CASSQTGRETQYF.